These T cell receptor beta chains were read from a single sample in a study of blood T cell repertoires in COVID-19. The data were produced by immunoSEQ multiplex PCR, yet TCRdb's version contains in-frame clones alone and is incomplete. Counted here are 120,000 or so clones, approximately 90% occurring once; the ten biggest clones make up approximately 8%. Material for sequencing was peripheral blood. These receptors were obtained from a man aged 45-65 years with acute or convalescent COVID-19. The CDR3 runs from the conserved cysteine through the conserved F or W. Each record gives: CDR3 protein, CDR3 DNA, V gene, CDR3 length, D gene, J gene. The D gene is left open where the match is weak.

CASSLWGGRDIQYF,TGTGCCAGCAGTTTGTGGGGGGGGAGGGACATTCAGTACTTC,TRBV27,14,TRBD2,TRBJ2-4
CASSLQTSGSGNEQFF,TGTGCCAGCAGCCTCCAGACTAGCGGGAGTGGCAATGAGCAGTTCTTC,TRBV7-9,16,TRBD2,TRBJ2-1
CASSLTSGRGETQYF,TGTGCCAGCAGCTTAACTAGCGGGAGGGGAGAGACCCAGTACTTC,TRBV7-8,15,TRBD2,TRBJ2-5
CASSLSAGRHNEQFF,TGTGCCAGCAGCTTGTCGGCAGGGAGGCACAATGAGCAGTTCTTC,TRBV5-6,15,.,TRBJ2-1
CASSPLGTGTYNEQFF,TGTGCCAGCTCACCACTGGGGACAGGGACCTACAATGAGCAGTTCTTC,TRBV18,16,TRBD1,TRBJ2-1
CASSGDKRNTIYF,TGTGCCAGCAGCGGGGACAAAAGAAACACCATATATTTT,TRBV6-5,13,.,TRBJ1-3
CASSEAQGGKTPLHF,TGTGCCAGCAGTGAAGCGCAGGGTGGAAAGACTCCCCTCCACTTT,TRBV6-1,15,.,TRBJ1-6
CASSIGRGTSGRDEQFF,TGTGCCAGTAGTATAGGCCGCGGGACTAGCGGGAGGGATGAGCAGTTCTTC,TRBV19,17,TRBD2,TRBJ2-1
CASKGSGNGGELFF,TGTGCCTCGAAGGGGAGCGGGAACGGCGGGGAGCTGTTTTTT,TRBV10-3,14,TRBD2,TRBJ2-2
CATSERGSGNTIYF,TGTGCCACCAGTGAGCGGGGGTCTGGAAACACCATATATTTT,TRBV24-1,14,.,TRBJ1-3
CASSLAGYSYEQYF,TGCGCCAGCAGCTTAGCGGGTTACTCCTACGAGCAGTACTTC,TRBV5-1,14,.,TRBJ2-7
CAISESETGNTGELFF,TGTGCCATCAGTGAGTCCGAGACAGGTAACACCGGGGAGCTGTTTTTT,TRBV10-3,16,.,TRBJ2-2
CASEREGTGVTDTQYF,TGTGCCAGCGAGAGAGAAGGGACAGGGGTGACAGATACGCAGTATTTT,TRBV6-6,16,TRBD1,TRBJ2-3
CASSLGTSRGGTQYF,TGCGCCAGCAGCTTGGGGACTAGCCGCGGAGGGACCCAGTACTTC,TRBV5-1,15,TRBD2,TRBJ2-5
CASSQDRTALISYEQYF,TGTGCCAGCAGCCAAGATCGCACAGCCTTAATATCGTACGAGCAGTACTTC,TRBV3-1/TRBV3-2,17,.,TRBJ2-7
CASSFLVPSEQYF,TGTGCCAGCAGTTTTCTTGTCCCCTCGGAGCAGTACTTC,TRBV12-3/TRBV12-4,13,.,TRBJ2-7
CARTPTDRNTIYF,TGTGCCAGAACCCCGACAGATCGAAACACCATATATTTT,TRBV30,13,.,TRBJ1-3